The sample holds many counts of the clone carrying this T cell receptor (beta chain). Its antigen is currently unknown. The sample comes from a study of CD8 T cells in ankylosing spondylitis. General observations from the study: Reportedly, disease-linked clones are significantly enriched in ankylosing spondylitis patients' matched synovial fluid. For ankylosing spondylitis blood, a TCR beta motif of 7 to 9 highly homologous variants appeared characteristic. Certain motif variants had earlier appeared in reactive arthritis synovial fluid and blood. With a CD8+ phenotype, disease-linked clones were relatively rare in peripheral blood.

Using quantitative 5'-RACE with molecular barcodes, the authors made TCR beta libraries. TCRdb used MiXCR to reprocess the 5' RACE reads, holding one entry per CDR3 protein. The sample lists 330,000 or so distinct CDR3 sequences, 8% occurring once. The CDR3 loop spans 16 amino acids. J gave up 0 bases and V 5 bases, and 6 bases lay outside the gene matches. CDR1 is MNHEY, CDR2 SMNVEV, per germline (reference sequence). The V call is TRBV27, the J call TRBJ2-3; TRBD2 aligns across 9 bases. Sequenced: blood, either unsorted or a sorted T cell fraction (not recorded which). This clonotype was sampled from a male donor with ankylosing spondylitis. The CDR3 region is CASSLGLATSTDTQYF. CDR3 sequence (DNA): TGTGCCAGCAGTCTAGGACTAGCGACTAGCACAGATACGCAGTATTTT.